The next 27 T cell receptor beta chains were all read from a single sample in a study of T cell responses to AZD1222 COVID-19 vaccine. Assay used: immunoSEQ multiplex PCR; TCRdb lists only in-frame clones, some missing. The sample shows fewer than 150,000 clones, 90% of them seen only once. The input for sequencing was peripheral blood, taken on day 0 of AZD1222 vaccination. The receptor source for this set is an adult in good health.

Written as DNA, the CDR3 is TGTGCCAGCAGCGAGACAGGGGTCCCATATGGCTACACCTTC. Translation gives CASSETGVPYGYTF. The rearrangement links TRBV6-5 to TRBJ1-2; 8 nucleotides match TRBD1. Germline V CDR1 and CDR2: MNHEY, SVGAGI. This CDR3 is 14 amino acids long. Trimming cost V 6 bases and J 5 bases; bases outside gene matches: 8.

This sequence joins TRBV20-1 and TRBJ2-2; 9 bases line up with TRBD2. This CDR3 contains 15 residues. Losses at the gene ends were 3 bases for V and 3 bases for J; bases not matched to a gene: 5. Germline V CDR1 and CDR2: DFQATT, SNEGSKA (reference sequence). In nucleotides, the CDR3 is TGCAGTGCTAGTCTAGCGGGGTTTGACACCGGGGAGCTGTTTTTT. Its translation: CSASLAGFDTGELFF.

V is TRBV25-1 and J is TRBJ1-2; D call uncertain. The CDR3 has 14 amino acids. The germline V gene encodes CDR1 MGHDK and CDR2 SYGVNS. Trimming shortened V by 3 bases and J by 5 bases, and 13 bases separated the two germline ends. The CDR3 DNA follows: TGTGCCAGCAGTGACGGAGGGAGAGAATATGGCTACACCTTC. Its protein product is CASSDGGREYGYTF.

The CDR3 DNA follows: TGTGCCATCAGGGGACTAGCGGCCACAGATACGCAGTATTTT. Its translation: CAIRGLAATDTQYF. The V and J genes are TRBV10-3 and TRBJ2-3; 11 bases are shared with TRBD2. The trim removed 6 bases at V and 2 bases at J, leaving 1 base unmatched. Germline CDR1 and CDR2: ENHRY and SYGVKD. This CDR3 has 14 amino acids.

The CDR3 nucleotides are TGTGCCAGCAGTGAGTCGGGAGGGGTTTACGAGCAGTACTTC. It codes for CASSESGGVYEQYF. This chain links TRBV6-1 with TRBJ2-7; 8 nucleotides agree with TRBD2. CDR3 length: 14 amino acids. V shed 3 bases and J 4 bases; nucleotides not matched to a gene: 5. CDR1 is MNHNS, CDR2 SASEGT, per germline.

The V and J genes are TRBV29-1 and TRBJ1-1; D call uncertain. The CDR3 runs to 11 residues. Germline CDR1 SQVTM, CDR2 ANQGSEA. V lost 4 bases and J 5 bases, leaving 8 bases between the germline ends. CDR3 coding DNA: TGCAGCGTTGTGGTGATTACTGAAGCTTTCTTT. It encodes CSVVVITEAFF. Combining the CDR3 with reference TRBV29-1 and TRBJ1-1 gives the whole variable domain SAVISQKPSRDICQRGTSLTIQCQVDSQVTMMFWYRQQPGQSLTLIATANQGSEATYESGFVIDKFPISRPNLTFSTLTVSNMSPEDSSIYLCSVVVITEAFFGQGTRLTVV.

The chain's CDR3 is CASSYGQNKPYEQYF. In DNA form, the CDR3 reads TGTGCCAGCAGTTATGGACAGAACAAACCCTACGAGCAGTACTTC. This chain uses TRBV6-2 or TRBV6-3 with TRBJ2-7; weak D call: TRBD1 (6 bases). The germline V gene encodes CDR1 MNHEY and CDR2 SVGEGT. The CDR3 totals 15 residues. Trimming left V 3 bases short and J 2 bases short, with 14 bases between.

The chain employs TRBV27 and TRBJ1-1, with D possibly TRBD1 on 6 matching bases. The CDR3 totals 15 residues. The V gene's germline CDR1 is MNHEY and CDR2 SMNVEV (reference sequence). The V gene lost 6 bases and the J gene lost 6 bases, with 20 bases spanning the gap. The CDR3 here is CASRPPLQGAAEAFF. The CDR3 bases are TGTGCCAGCAGGCCACCTCTACAGGGAGCGGCTGAAGCTTTCTTT.

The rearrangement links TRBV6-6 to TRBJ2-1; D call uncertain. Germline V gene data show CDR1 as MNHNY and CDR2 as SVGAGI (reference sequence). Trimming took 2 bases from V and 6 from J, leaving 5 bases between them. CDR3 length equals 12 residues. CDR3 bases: TGTGCCAGCAGTTACGAATTCAATGAGCAGTTCTTC. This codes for CASSYEFNEQFF.

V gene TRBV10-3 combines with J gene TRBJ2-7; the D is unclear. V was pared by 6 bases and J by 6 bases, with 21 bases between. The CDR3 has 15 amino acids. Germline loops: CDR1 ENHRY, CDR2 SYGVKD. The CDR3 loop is CAISNYSARGPEQYF. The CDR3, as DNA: TGTGCCATCAGCAATTACAGCGCCCGTGGTCCCGAGCAGTACTTC.

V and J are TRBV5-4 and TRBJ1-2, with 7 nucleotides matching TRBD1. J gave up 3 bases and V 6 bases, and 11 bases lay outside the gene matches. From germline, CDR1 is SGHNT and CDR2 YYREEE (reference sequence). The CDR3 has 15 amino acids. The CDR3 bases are TGTGCCAGCACCTTACAGGGGCGGGTGGACTATGGCTACACCTTC. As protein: CASTLQGRVDYGYTF.

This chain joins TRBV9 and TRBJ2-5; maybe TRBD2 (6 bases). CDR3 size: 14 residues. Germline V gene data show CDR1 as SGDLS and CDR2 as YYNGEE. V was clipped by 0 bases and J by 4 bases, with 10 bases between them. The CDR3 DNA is TGTGCCAGCAGCGTAGGATTGGGGGGAGAGACCCAGTACTTC. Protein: CASSVGLGGETQYF.

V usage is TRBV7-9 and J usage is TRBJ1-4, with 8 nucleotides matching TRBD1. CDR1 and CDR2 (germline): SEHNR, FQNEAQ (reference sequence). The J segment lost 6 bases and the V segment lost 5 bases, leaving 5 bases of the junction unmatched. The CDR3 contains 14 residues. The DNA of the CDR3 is TGTGCCAGCAGCCCGACAGGGGACCATGAAAAACTGTTTTTT. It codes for CASSPTGDHEKLFF.

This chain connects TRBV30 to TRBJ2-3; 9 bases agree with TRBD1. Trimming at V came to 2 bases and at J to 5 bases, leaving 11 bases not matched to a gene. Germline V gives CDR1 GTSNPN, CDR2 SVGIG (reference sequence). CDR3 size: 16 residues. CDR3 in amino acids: CAWSWELTGGLDTQYF. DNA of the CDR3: TGTGCCTGGAGTTGGGAATTAACAGGGGGCCTAGATACGCAGTATTTT.

CDR3 nucleotide sequence: TGTGCCAGCAACCCGATTTACCAGGGCGGGGATGAAGCTTTCTTT. This translates into CASNPIYQGGDEAFF. The V call is TRBV2, the J call TRBJ1-1, with a weak D call TRBD1 (5 bases). Deletions cut 7 bases from V and 7 bases from J, with 22 bases between. Germline loops: CDR1 SNHLY, CDR2 FYNNEI. The CDR3 is 15 amino acids.

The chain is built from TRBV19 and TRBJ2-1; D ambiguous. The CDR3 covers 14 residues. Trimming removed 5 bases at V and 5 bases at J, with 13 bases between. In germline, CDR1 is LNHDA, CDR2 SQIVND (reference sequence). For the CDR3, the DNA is TGTGCCAGTAGTCCCTGGAGTGGAAACAATGAGCAGTTCTTC. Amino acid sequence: CASSPWSGNNEQFF.

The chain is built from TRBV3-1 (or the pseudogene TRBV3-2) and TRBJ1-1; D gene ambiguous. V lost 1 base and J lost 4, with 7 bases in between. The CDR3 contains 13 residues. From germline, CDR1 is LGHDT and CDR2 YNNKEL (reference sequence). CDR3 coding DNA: TGTGCCAGCAGCCAAGTAAGTGGCACTGAAGCTTTCTTT. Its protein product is CASSQVSGTEAFF.

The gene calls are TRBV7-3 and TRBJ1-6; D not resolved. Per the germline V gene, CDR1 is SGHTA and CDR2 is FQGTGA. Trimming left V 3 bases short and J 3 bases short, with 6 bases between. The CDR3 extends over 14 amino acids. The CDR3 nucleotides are TGTGCCAGCAGCTTGGACGGCTATAATTCACCCCTCCACTTT. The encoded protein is CASSLDGYNSPLHF.

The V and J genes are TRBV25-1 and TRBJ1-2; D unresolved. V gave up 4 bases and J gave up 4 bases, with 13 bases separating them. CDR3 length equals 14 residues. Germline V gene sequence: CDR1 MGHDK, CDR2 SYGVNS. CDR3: CASSAGRRSYGYTF. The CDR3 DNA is TGTGCCAGCAGTGCGGGTCGCCGATCCTATGGCTACACCTTC.

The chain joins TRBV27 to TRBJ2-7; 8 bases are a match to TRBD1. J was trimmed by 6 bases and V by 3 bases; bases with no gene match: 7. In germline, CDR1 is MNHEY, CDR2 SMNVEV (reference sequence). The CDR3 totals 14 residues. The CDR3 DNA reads TGTGCCAGCAGTTTTCAGGGGGCTAGTCGCGAGCAGTACTTC. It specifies CASSFQGASREQYF.

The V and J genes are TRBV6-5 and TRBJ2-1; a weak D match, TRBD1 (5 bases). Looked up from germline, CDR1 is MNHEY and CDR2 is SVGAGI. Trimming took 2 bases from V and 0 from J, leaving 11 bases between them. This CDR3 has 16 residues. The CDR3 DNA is TGTGCCAGCAGTTACCGGACAAGCCTCTCCTACAATGAGCAGTTCTTC. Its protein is CASSYRTSLSYNEQFF.

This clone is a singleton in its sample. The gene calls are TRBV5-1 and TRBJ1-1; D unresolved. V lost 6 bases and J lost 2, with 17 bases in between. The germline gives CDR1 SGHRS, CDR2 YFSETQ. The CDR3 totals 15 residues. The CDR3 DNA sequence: TGCGCCAGCACCCGCCAAGTAGACTCAAACACTGAAGCTTTCTTT. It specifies CASTRQVDSNTEAFF.

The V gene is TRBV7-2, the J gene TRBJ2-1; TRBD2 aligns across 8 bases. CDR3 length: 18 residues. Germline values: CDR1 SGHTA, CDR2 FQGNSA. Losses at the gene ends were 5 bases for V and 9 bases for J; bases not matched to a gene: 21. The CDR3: CASSGGPPGRGKGSEQFF. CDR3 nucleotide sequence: TGTGCCAGCAGCGGGGGTCCACCCGGGAGGGGTAAGGGGAGTGAGCAGTTCTTC.

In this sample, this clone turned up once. CDR3 protein: CASSDGGPGSEKLFF. The CDR3 DNA is TGTGCCAGCAGTGACGGGGGACCCGGTTCGGAAAAACTGTTTTTT. This rearrangement joins TRBV6-4 to TRBJ1-4; D is possibly TRBD1 (5 bases). Trimming removed 2 bases at V and 8 bases at J, with 15 bases between. Germline V gives CDR1 MRHNA, CDR2 SNTAGT. The CDR3 has 15 residues.

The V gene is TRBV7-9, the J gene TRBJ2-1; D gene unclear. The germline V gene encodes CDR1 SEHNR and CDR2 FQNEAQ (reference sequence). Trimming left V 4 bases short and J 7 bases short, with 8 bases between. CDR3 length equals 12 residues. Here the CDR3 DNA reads TGTGCCAGCAGCTCGGCTGAGAATGAGCAGTTCTTC. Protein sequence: CASSSAENEQFF. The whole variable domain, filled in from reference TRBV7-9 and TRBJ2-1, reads DTGVSQNPRHKITKRGQNVTFRCDPISEHNRLYWYRQTLGQGPEFLTYFQNEAQLEKSRLLSDRFSAERPKGSFSTLEIQRTEQGDSAMYLCASSSAENEQFFGPGTRLTVL.

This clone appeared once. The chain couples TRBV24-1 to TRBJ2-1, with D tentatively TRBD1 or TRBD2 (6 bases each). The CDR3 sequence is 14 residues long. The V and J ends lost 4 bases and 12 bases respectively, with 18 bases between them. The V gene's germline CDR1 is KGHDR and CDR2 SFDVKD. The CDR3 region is CATSDPTRTAGQFF. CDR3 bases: TGTGCCACCAGTGACCCGACAAGGACAGCGGGGCAGTTCTTC.

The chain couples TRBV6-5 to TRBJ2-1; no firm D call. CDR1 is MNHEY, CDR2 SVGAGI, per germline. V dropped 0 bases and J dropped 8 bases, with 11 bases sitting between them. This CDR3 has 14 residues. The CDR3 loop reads CASSYSFRSDEQFF. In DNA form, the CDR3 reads TGTGCCAGCAGTTACTCGTTCAGGAGCGATGAGCAGTTCTTC.